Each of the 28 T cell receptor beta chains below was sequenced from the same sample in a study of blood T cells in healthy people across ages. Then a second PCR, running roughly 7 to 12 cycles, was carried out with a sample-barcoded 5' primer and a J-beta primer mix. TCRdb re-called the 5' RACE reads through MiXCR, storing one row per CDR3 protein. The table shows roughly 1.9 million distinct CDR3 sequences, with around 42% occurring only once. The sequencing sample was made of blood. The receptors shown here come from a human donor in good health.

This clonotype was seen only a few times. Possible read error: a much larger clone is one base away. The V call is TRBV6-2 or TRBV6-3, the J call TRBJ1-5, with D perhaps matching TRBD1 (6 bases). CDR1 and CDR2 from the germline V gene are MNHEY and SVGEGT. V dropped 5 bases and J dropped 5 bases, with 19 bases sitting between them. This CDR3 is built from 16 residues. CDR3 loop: CASSEKEGGGHQPQHF. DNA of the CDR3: TGTGCCAGCAGTGAAAAGGAGGGGGGCGGTCATCAGCCCCAGCATTTT.

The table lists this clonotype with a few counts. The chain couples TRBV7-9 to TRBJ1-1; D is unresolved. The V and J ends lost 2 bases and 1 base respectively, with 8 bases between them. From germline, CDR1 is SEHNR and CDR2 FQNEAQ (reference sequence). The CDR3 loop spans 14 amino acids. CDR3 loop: CASSLIEGNTEAFF. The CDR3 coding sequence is TGTGCCAGCAGCTTAATCGAAGGGAACACTGAAGCTTTCTTT.

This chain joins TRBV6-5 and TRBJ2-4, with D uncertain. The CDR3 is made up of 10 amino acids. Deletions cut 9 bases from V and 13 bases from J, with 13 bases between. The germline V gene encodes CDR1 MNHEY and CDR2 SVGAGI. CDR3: CASKNNEQYF. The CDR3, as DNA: TGTGCCAGTAAAAACAATGAGCAGTACTTC.

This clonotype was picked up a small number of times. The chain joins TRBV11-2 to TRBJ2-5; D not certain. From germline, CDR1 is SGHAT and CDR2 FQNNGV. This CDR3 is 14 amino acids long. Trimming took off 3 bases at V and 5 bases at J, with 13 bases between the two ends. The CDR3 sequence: CASSLSTPQETQYF. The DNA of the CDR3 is TGTGCCAGCAGCTTGAGTACGCCCCAGGAGACCCAGTACTTC.

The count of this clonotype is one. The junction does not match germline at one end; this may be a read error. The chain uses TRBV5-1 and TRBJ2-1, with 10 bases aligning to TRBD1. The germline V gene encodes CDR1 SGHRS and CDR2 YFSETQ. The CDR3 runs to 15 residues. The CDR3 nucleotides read TGTGCCAGCAGCTCCGGACAGGGGGGGAACTACGAGCAGTTCTTC. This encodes CASSSGQGGNYEQFF.

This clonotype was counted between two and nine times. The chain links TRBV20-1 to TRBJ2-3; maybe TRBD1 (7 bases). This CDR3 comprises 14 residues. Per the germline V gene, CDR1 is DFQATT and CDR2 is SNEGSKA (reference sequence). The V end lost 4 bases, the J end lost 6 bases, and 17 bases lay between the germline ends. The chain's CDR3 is CSANRAGGRDTQYF. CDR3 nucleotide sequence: TGCAGTGCTAACAGGGCAGGGGGGAGGGATACGCAGTATTTT.

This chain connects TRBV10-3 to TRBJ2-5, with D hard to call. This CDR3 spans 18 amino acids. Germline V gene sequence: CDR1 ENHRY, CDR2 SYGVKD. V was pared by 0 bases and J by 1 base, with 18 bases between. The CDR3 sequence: CAISESAPFQQVQETQYF. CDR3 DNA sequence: TGTGCCATCAGTGAGTCCGCGCCGTTTCAGCAGGTCCAAGAGACCCAGTACTTC.

The CDR3 coding sequence is TGTGCCAGCAGCGTAGGCGACACAGGGGCAGGAGCTTTCTTT. It specifies CASSVGDTGAGAFF. This chain connects TRBV9 to TRBJ1-1; 7 bases agree with TRBD1. V lost 0 bases to trimming and J lost 10 bases; unmatched junction nucleotides: 9. The CDR3 length is 14 residues. Per the germline V gene, CDR1 is SGDLS and CDR2 is YYNGEE.

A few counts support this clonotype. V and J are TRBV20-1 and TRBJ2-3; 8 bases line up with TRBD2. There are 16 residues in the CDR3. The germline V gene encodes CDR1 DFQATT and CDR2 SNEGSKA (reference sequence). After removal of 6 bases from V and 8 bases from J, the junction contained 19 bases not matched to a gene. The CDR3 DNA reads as TGCAGTGCCCACCCCGACGCGGGGGGCCCATATGGTACGCAGTATTTT. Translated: CSAHPDAGGPYGTQYF.

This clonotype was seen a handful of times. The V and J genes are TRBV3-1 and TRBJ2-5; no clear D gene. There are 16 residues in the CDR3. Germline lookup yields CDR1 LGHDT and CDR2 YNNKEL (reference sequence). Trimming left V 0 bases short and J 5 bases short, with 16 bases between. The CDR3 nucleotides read TGTGCCAGCAGCCAAGATTTTAGGACCAGCTGGGAGACCCAGTACTTC. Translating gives CASSQDFRTSWETQYF.

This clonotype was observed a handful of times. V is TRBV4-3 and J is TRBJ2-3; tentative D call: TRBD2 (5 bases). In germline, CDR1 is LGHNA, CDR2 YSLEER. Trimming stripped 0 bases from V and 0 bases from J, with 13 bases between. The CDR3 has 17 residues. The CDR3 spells CASSQEARATSTDTQYF. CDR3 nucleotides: TGCGCCAGCAGCCAAGAGGCGCGGGCGACTAGCACAGATACGCAGTATTTT.

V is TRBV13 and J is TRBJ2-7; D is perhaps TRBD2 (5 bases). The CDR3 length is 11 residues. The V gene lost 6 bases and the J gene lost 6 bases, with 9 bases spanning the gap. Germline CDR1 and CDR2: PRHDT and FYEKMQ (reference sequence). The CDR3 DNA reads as TGTGCCAGCAGTTGGAGGTCCGAGCAGTACTTC. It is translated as CASSWRSEQYF.

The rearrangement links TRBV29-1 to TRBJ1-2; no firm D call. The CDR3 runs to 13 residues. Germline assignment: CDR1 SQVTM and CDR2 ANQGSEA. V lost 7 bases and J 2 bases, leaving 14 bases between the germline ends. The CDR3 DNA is TGCAGCGCCGATGCCCGGGAAAACTATGGCTACACCTTC. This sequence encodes CSADARENYGYTF.

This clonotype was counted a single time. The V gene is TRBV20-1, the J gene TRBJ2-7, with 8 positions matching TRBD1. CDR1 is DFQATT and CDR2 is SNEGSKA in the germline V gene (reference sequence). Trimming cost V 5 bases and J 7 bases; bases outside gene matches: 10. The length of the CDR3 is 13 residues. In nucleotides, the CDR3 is TGCAGTGCTGTTGGACAGGGTGATGGTGAGCAGTACTTC. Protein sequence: CSAVGQGDGEQYF.

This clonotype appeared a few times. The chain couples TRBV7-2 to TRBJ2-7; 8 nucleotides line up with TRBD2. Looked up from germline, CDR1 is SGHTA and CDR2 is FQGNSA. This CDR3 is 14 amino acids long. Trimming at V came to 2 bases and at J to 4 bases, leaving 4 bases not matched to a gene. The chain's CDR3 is CASSLSAGGYEQYF. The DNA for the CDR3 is TGTGCCAGCAGCTTAAGTGCGGGGGGTTACGAGCAGTACTTC.

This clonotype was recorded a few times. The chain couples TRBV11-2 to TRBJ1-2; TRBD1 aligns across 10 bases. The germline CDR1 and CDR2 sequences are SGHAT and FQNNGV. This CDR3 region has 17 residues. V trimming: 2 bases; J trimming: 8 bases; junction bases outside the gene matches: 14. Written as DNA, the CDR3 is TGTGCCAGCAGCTTAACAGGGACAGGGGTGATGTCGGGGGGCTACACCTTC. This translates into CASSLTGTGVMSGGYTF.

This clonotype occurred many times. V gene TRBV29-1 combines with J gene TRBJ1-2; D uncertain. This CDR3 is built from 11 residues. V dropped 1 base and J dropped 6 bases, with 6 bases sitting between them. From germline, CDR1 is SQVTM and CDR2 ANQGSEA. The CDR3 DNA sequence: TGCAGCGTTGAAGGGAAGGATGGCTACACCTTC. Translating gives CSVEGKDGYTF.

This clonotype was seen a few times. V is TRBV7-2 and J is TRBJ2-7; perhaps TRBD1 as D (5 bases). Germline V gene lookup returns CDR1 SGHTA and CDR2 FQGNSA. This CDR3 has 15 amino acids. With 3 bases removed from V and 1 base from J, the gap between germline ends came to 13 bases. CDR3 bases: TGTGCCAGCAGCTTTTTCCAGGGTGCATCCTACGAGCAGTACTTC. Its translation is CASSFFQGASYEQYF.

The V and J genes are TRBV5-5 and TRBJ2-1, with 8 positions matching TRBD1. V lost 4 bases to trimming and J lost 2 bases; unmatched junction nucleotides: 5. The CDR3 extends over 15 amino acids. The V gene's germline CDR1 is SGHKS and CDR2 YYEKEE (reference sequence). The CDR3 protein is CASSPQGQAYNEQFF. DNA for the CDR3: TGTGCCAGCAGCCCCCAGGGACAGGCCTACAATGAGCAGTTCTTC.

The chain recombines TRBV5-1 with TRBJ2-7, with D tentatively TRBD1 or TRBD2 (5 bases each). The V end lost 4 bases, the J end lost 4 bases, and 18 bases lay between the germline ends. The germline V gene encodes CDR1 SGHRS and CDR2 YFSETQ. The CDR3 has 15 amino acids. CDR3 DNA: TGCGCCAGCAGCCAGTGGTGGGGGAGTTCGTACGAGCAGTACTTC. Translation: CASSQWWGSSYEQYF.

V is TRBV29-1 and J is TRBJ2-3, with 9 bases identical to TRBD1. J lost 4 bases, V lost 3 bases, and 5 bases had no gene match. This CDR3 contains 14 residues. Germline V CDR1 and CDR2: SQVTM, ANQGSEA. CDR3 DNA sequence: TGCAGCGTTGATGACAGGGGGTTTGCAGATACGCAGTATTTT. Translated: CSVDDRGFADTQYF.

The CDR3 sequence: CASGPPDRNTEAFF. CDR3 coding DNA: TGTGCTAGTGGTCCCCCGGACAGGAACACTGAAGCTTTCTTT. The chain employs TRBV12-5 and TRBJ1-1; the D gene is possibly TRBD1 (6 bases). Germline V CDR1 and CDR2: LGHNT, FRNRAP. The V and J ends lost 5 bases and 1 base respectively, with 11 bases between them. There are 14 residues in the CDR3.

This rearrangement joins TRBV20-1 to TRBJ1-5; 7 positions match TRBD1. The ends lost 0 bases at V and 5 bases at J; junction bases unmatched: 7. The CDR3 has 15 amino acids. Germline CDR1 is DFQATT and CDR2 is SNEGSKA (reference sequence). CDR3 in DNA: TGCAGTGCTAGAGAAGAAACAGGGGTGGATCAGCCCCAGCATTTT. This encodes CSAREETGVDQPQHF.

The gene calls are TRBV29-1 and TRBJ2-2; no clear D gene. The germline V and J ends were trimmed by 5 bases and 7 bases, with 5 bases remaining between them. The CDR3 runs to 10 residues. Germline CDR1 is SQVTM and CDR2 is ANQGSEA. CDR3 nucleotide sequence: TGCAGCGTTTGGAGCGGGGAGCTGTTTTTT. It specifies CSVWSGELFF.

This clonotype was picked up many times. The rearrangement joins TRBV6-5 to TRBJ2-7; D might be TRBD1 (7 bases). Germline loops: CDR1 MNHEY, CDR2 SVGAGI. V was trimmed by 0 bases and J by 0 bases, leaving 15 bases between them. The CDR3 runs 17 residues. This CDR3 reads CASSYSAEGQSSYEQYF. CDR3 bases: TGTGCCAGCAGTTACTCGGCGGAGGGACAGAGCTCCTACGAGCAGTACTTC.

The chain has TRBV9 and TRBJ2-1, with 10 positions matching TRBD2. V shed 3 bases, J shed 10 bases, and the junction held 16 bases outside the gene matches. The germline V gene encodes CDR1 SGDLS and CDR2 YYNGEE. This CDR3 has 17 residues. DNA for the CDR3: TGTGCCAGCAGCGCCCTCCCGTCAGCGGGGGGGCCGGGGGAGCAGTTCTTC. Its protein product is CASSALPSAGGPGEQFF.

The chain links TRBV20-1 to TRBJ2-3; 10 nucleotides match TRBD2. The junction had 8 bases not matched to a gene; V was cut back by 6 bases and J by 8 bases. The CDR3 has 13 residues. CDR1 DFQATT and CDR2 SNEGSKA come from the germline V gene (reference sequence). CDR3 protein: CSAPPSGGFTQYF. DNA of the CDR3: TGCAGTGCACCCCCTAGCGGGGGTTTTACGCAGTATTTT.

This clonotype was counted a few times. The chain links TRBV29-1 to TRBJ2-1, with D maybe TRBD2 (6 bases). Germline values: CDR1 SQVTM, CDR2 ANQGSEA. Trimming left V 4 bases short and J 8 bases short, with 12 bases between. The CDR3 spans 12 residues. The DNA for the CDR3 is TGCAGCGTTGCCGGGGGTGGCGATGAGCAGTTCTTC. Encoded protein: CSVAGGGDEQFF.